The 5 T cell receptor beta chains below all came from one sample that was sequenced in a study of graft-versus-host responses after intestinal transplantation. The repertoire was sequenced with immunoSEQ multiplex PCR; TCRdb's copy has only in-frame clones and lacks some. The sample contains about 120,000 clones, over 80% of which appear only once. Their antigens remain unidentified. The sequencing here drew on unstimulated CD4+ T cells sorted from spleen or lymph node cells, taken before intestinal transplant. These receptors were taken from a human donor who received an intestinal transplant.

This rearrangement joins TRBV7-8 to TRBJ2-7, with 9 bases aligning to TRBD2. The CDR3 runs to 19 residues. V was pared by 5 bases and J by 3 bases, with 20 bases of the junction left unmatched. Looked up from germline, CDR1 is SGHVS and CDR2 is FQNEAQ. The CDR3 DNA sequence: TGTGCCAGCAGCCGCAAGACCACTCTGTCAGCGGGAGGTCGCTACGAGCAGTACTTC. This translates into CASSRKTTLSAGGRYEQYF. The full variable domain, in which reference TRBV7-8 and TRBJ2-7 provide the parts outside the CDR3, is GAGVSQSPRYKVAKRGQDVALRCDPISGHVSLFWYQQALGQGPEFLTYFQNEAQLDKSGLPSDRFFAERPEGSVSTLKIQRTQQEDSAVYLCASSRKTTLSAGGRYEQYFGPGTRLTVT.

The J gene is TRBJ1-2, the V gene TRBV5-1; 8 bases map to TRBD1. Trimming cost V 0 bases and J 4 bases; bases outside gene matches: 2. Germline V gene data show CDR1 as SGHRS and CDR2 as YFSETQ. The CDR3 loop spans 14 amino acids. The CDR3 protein is CASSLGDRIYGYTF. CDR3 DNA: TGCGCCAGCAGCTTGGGGGACAGGATCTATGGCTACACCTTC.

J is TRBJ2-5 and V is TRBV9; D is unresolved. Germline V gives CDR1 SGDLS, CDR2 YYNGEE. V shed 0 bases and J shed 0 bases, with 6 bases lying between them. The CDR3 covers 14 residues. The CDR3 sequence: CASSVEPYQETQYF. As DNA, the CDR3 is TGTGCCAGCAGCGTAGAACCGTACCAAGAGACCCAGTACTTC.

The sample holds one count of this clone. V is TRBV28 and J is TRBJ2-5, with a weak D call TRBD1 (6 bases). The end of the DNA is better explained by TRBJ2-7, so the J call may be wrong. CDR1 and CDR2 (germline): MDHEN, SYDVKM. CDR3 length: 13 amino acids. CDR3 bases: TGTGCCAGCAGTCAGTCAGGGGAAGGCGAGCAGTACTTC. This codes for CASSQSGEGEQYF.

This chain uses TRBV28 with TRBJ1-5; D may be TRBD1 (6 bases). The CDR3 has 15 amino acids. Germline CDR1 reads MDHEN; CDR2 reads SYDVKM. V gave up 7 bases and J gave up 0 bases, with 13 bases separating them. CDR3 protein: CASTIGGSSNQPQHF. The CDR3 DNA reads TGTGCCAGCACCATAGGGGGGAGTAGCAATCAGCCCCAGCATTTT.